In its sample, the clone carrying this T cell receptor (beta chain) was seen many times. As yet, its antigen is unknown. The data derive from a study of breast tumors, draining lymph nodes, adjacent tissues. Whole-study findings and limits: The data were judged consistent with most tumor T cells coming from lymph node and expanding in tumor.

The CDR3 is 13 amino acids. J gave up 4 bases and V 2 bases, and 2 bases lay outside the gene matches. Germline CDR1 WNHNN, CDR2 SYGVQD (reference sequence). TCRdb recomputed calls from the multiplex PCR reads with MiXCR, one row per CDR3 protein. The sample includes roughly 20,000 distinct CDR3 sequences, approximately 31% of them seen just once. This chain links TRBV10-1 with TRBJ2-7; 7 bases agree with TRBD2. Sequencing was done on a sample of breast tumor tissue. This receptor was identified in a female donor with breast cancer. Some clones in this sample may be carry-over from other donors' samples. CDR3 in amino acids: CASSEGGGYEQYF. CDR3 DNA sequence: TGCGCCAGCAGTGAGGGCGGGGGTTACGAGCAGTACTTC.